This is a list of T cell receptor beta chains from one sample in a study of tumor and adjacent non-tumor tissue in lung cancer. TCRdb redid the calling of the multiplex PCR reads with MiXCR, one entry per CDR3 protein. The table lists approximately 100,000 distinct CDR3 sequences, more than 55% of them singletons. The sequenced material came from distant non-tumor lung tissue. All receptors derive from a man aged 25-45 years with non-small cell lung cancer. CDR3s include the opening cysteine and the closing phenylalanine or tryptophan.

15,TRBV4-1,CASSGLAGVADTQYF
12,TRBV4-2,CVSSQTWTEQYF
14,TRBV11-3,CASSLGRVADAQYF
17,TRBV7-9,CASSKTGTSGNKETQYF
17,TRBV6-5,CASTMGVGTGNSYEPCF
13,TRBV20-1,CSAKGAVNTEAFF
15,TRBV5-6,CVSSPGLSSYNQQFF
14,TRBV21-1,CASSYQDRNQPQHF
15,TRBV24-1,CVTSSGTTVTDTQYF
15,TRBV29-1,CSVEMAGAIPGGYTF
14,TRBV5-1,CTSSLVPDPKTQYF
14,TRBV11-2,CASTLPGGGKTIYF
14,TRBV6-2/TRBV6-3,CASSYGRAMDTQYF
14,TRBV20-1,CSASSVRAVNTQYF
14,TRBV12-3/TRBV12-4,CASSSRENILPLHF
12,TRBV12-3/TRBV12-4,CARSFRFTKAFF
17,TRBV11-2,CTSKAWSLSSGTNEQFF
13,TRBV11-3,CASSPTRGNELFF
15,TRBV4-3,CTGSQDGGGGQPQHF
13,TRBV20-1,CSGRLEGSSEQYF
14,TRBV4-3,CASSQEQGTDTQYF
13,TRBV11-1,CVSILSPVDGYTF
17,TRBV11-2,CAGSLSIVGGPTDTQYF
13,TRBV11-1,CASSSITGYKQYF
13,TRBV11-1,CADSLGQCYEQYF
14,TRBV20-1,CSASSRCSYNEQFF
13,TRBV4-2,CASRGFMNTEAFF
16,TRBV7-9,CASSLTPGGGVDEQYF
13,TRBV5-4,CASNSVGVYGYTF
14,TRBV7-8,CASSGGSSNQPQHF
13,TRBV6-1,CASSDPGANVPTF
15,TRBV5-5,CASSFTSGSYNEQFF
15,TRBV4-1,CASGKGAGGVTEAFF
19,TRBV6-6,CASSYPGTGVSRGNQPQHF
12,TRBV29-1,CSVGIGVPGYTF
14,TRBV11-2,CACSSRQAGTEQFF
13,TRBV12-3/TRBV12-4,CASGTWDQETQYF
19,TRBV5-6,CVSSNLPGLAGGTYNEQFF
16,TRBV11-2,CASIRSGGQGAHEQYF
15,TRBV10-3,CTTTGGADSYQPQHF
13,TRBV6-6,CASSDGLVTEQFF
15,TRBV20-1,CSARDTGELTDTQYF
15,TRBV20-1,CSARAQVGPYNEQFF
17,TRBV16,CASSQAGLAGGGHEQFF
13,TRBV11-2,CANSSPPAGELFF
14,TRBV29-1,CSVGARGAAYEQYF
15,TRBV6-5,CASSPPGQGNAKAFF
15,TRBV11-3,CASSLRRFRAYEPFF
13,TRBV11-2,CASSHGAGVTQYF
12,TRBV20-1,CSVGGGADTQYF
15,TRBV6-5,CAGNRTGSGANVLTF